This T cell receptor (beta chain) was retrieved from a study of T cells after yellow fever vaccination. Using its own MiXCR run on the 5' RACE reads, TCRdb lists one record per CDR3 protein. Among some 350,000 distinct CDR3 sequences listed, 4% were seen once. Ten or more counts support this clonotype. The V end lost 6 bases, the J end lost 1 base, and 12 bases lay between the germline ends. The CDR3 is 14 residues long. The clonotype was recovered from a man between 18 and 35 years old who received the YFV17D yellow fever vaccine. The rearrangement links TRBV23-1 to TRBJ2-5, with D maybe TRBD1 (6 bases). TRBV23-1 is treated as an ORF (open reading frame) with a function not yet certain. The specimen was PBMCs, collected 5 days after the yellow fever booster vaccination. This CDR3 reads CASRTGLPQETQYF. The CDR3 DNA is TGCGCCAGCAGGACAGGACTTCCCCAAGAGACCCAGTACTTC.